A single sample gave rise to the 16 T cell receptor beta chains below, sequenced in a study of blood T cell repertoires in COVID-19. The table came from immunoSEQ multiplex PCR; TCRdb's copy has only in-frame clones and leaves some out. The table has approximately 350,000 clones, around 87% seen once; the top ten hold roughly 1%. The sequenced sample was PBMCs or T cells enriched from blood (not recorded which). These receptors all stem from a man in his late teens or twenties who had recovered from COVID-19.

The genes are TRBV30 and TRBJ2-3; 8 nucleotides match TRBD1. Germline assignment: CDR1 GTSNPN and CDR2 SVGIG (reference sequence). Trimming cost V 0 bases and J 5 bases; bases outside gene matches: 7. The CDR3 sequence is 15 residues long. The chain's CDR3 is CAWSVLVTGGDTQYF. CDR3 nucleotide sequence: TGTGCCTGGAGTGTACTGGTAACAGGGGGAGATACGCAGTATTTT.

The chain recombines TRBV6-5 with TRBJ1-5; tentative D call: TRBD1 (6 bases). Germline loops: CDR1 MNHEY, CDR2 SVGAGI. Trimming shortened V by 6 bases and J by 4 bases, and 16 bases separated the two germline ends. The CDR3 consists of 15 residues. CDR3 in amino acids: CASSSTGLGNQPQHF. The CDR3 DNA reads TGTGCCAGCAGCAGTACAGGGCTCGGGAATCAGCCCCAGCATTTT.

This sequence joins TRBV7-9 and TRBJ1-1; 7 bases map to TRBD1. This CDR3 spans 17 amino acids. V shed 4 bases, J shed 0 bases, and the junction held 11 bases outside the gene matches. Germline loops: CDR1 SEHNR, CDR2 FQNEAQ (reference sequence). The CDR3 DNA follows: TGTGCCAGCAGCTCAAGACAGGGACGGAACGTGAACACTGAAGCTTTCTTT. It is translated as CASSSRQGRNVNTEAFF. The whole variable domain, filled in from reference TRBV7-9 and TRBJ1-1, reads DTGVSQNPRHKITKRGQNVTFRCDPISEHNRLYWYRQTLGQGPEFLTYFQNEAQLEKSRLLSDRFSAERPKGSFSTLEIQRTEQGDSAMYLCASSSRQGRNVNTEAFFGQGTRLTVV.

The V and J genes are TRBV3-1 (or the pseudogene TRBV3-2) and TRBJ2-1; the match to TRBD2 covers 9 bases. The length of the CDR3 is 14 residues. The V gene's germline CDR1 is LGHDT and CDR2 YNNKEL (reference sequence). V dropped 2 bases and J dropped 7; count of bases not matched to a gene: 3. CDR3 in amino acids: CASSQIAGGNEQFF. The CDR3 nucleotides are TGTGCCAGCAGCCAAATCGCGGGGGGGAATGAGCAGTTCTTC.

The rearrangement links TRBV2 to TRBJ2-3, with 8 bases lining up with TRBD2. The length of the CDR3 is 15 residues. Germline CDR1 and CDR2: SNHLY and FYNNEI. The junction had 10 bases not matched to a gene; V was cut back by 5 bases and J by 6 bases. The CDR3 loop reads CASSSLGASGDTQYF. Here the CDR3 DNA reads TGTGCCAGCAGTTCACTCGGGGCTAGCGGGGATACGCAGTATTTT.

The V call is TRBV19, the J call TRBJ1-2; D call uncertain. The CDR3 is 17 residues long. V was clipped by 5 bases and J by 1 base, with 20 bases between them. Germline values: CDR1 LNHDA, CDR2 SQIVND (reference sequence). The CDR3 here is CASSALFQAPNNYGYTF. The DNA of the CDR3 is TGTGCCAGTAGTGCACTCTTTCAGGCTCCCAATAACTATGGCTACACCTTC. The complete variable domain, with remaining parts taken from reference TRBV19 and TRBJ1-2, reads DGGITQSPKYLFRKEGQNVTLSCEQNLNHDAMYWYRQDPGQGLRLIYYSQIVNDFQKGDIAEGYSVSREKKESFPLTVTSAQKNPTAFYLCASSALFQAPNNYGYTFGSGTRLTVV.

The chain recombines TRBV27 with TRBJ1-1; 9 nucleotides agree with TRBD1. The J segment lost 4 bases and the V segment lost 5 bases, leaving 5 bases of the junction unmatched. Germline CDR1 and CDR2: MNHEY and SMNVEV (reference sequence). The CDR3 consists of 14 residues. Here the CDR3 reads CASSLRTGVTEAFF. For the CDR3, the DNA is TGTGCCAGCAGTCTACGGACAGGGGTCACTGAAGCTTTCTTT.

The sample holds one count of this clone. V and J are TRBV6-5 and TRBJ1-4, with 7 bases fitting TRBD1. CDR1 MNHEY and CDR2 SVGAGI come from the germline V gene. This CDR3 spans 14 amino acids. J was trimmed by 4 bases and V by 2 bases; bases with no gene match: 1. This CDR3 reads CASSYRDSNEKLFF. The DNA for the CDR3 is TGTGCCAGCAGTTACCGGGACAGTAATGAAAAACTGTTTTTT.

The CDR3 reads CASSQTGSGYTF. Here the CDR3 DNA reads TGTGCCAGCAGTCAAACAGGATCGGGCTACACCTTC. The chain combines TRBV12-3 or TRBV12-4 with TRBJ1-2, with a weak D call TRBD1 (5 bases). The ends were cut back, 5 bases at V and 8 bases at J, with 12 bases in the middle. This CDR3 has 12 amino acids.

V and J are TRBV2 and TRBJ2-2; D gene uncertain. This CDR3 has 16 amino acids. The V end lost 7 bases, the J end lost 3 bases, and 18 bases lay between the germline ends. Per the germline V gene, CDR1 is SNHLY and CDR2 is FYNNEI. This CDR3 reads CASKRFEARDTGELFF. The DNA for the CDR3 is TGTGCCAGCAAGAGGTTCGAGGCACGAGACACCGGGGAGCTGTTTTTT.

The chain joins TRBV4-3 to TRBJ1-4; tentative D call: TRBD1 (6 bases). The CDR3 is made up of 15 amino acids. V lost 1 base to trimming and J lost 6 bases, with 12 bases between them. Germline CDR1 and CDR2: LGHNA and YSLEER. CDR3 residues: CASSQVGQKDEKLFF. DNA for the CDR3: TGCGCCAGCAGCCAAGTCGGACAGAAGGATGAAAAACTGTTTTTT.

Here the CDR3 reads CASRSGGRDYGYTF. The DNA of the CDR3 is TGTGCCAGCAGGTCAGGGGGCAGGGACTATGGCTACACCTTC. J is TRBJ1-2 and V is TRBV11-2; 8 positions agree with TRBD1. The germline V gene has CDR1 SGHAT and CDR2 FQNNGV. Germline trimming cut 6 bases from V and 3 bases from J; bases unmatched to any gene: 6. The CDR3 totals 14 residues. Supplemented by reference TRBV11-2 and TRBJ1-2, the full variable domain reads EAGVAQSPRYKIIEKRQSVAFWCNPISGHATLYWYQQILGQGPKLLIQFQNNGVVDDSQLPKDRFSAERLKGVDSTLKIQPAKLEDSAVYLCASRSGGRDYGYTFGSGTRLTVV.

The chain recombines TRBV9 with TRBJ1-1; no definite D call. Trimming shortened V by 4 bases and J by 1 base, and 14 bases separated the two germline ends. This CDR3 is built from 15 residues. Germline lookup yields CDR1 SGDLS and CDR2 YYNGEE. CDR3 sequence (DNA): TGTGCCAGCAGCCCAATGTTTTTGAGGAACACTGAAGCTTTCTTT. Translated, it gives CASSPMFLRNTEAFF.

The V call is TRBV7-3, the J call TRBJ2-5; 9 bases map to TRBD1. Trimming removed 5 bases from V and 2 bases from J; junction bases left unmatched: 3. From germline, CDR1 is SGHTA and CDR2 FQGTGA. This CDR3 is 14 amino acids long. CDR3 region: CASSHGTGQETQYF. The CDR3 bases are TGTGCCAGCAGCCATGGGACAGGGCAAGAGACCCAGTACTTC.

The chain combines TRBV7-9 with TRBJ1-2, with 7 bases matching TRBD1. There are 14 residues in the CDR3. Germline CDR1 reads SEHNR; CDR2 reads FQNEAQ (reference sequence). V trimming: 1 base; J trimming: 4 bases; junction bases outside the gene matches: 3. The CDR3 loop is CASSLGGQSYGYTF. In DNA, the CDR3 is TGTGCCAGCAGCTTAGGGGGACAGAGCTATGGCTACACCTTC.

The chain carries TRBV28 and TRBJ1-6; TRBD1 agrees at 7 bases. The CDR3 contains 14 residues. The trim removed 7 bases at V and 9 bases at J, leaving 9 bases unmatched. The V gene's germline CDR1 is MDHEN and CDR2 SYDVKM. CDR3 residues: CASTEGQQTSPLHF. The CDR3 DNA reads TGTGCCAGCACCGAGGGACAGCAAACTTCACCCCTCCACTTT.